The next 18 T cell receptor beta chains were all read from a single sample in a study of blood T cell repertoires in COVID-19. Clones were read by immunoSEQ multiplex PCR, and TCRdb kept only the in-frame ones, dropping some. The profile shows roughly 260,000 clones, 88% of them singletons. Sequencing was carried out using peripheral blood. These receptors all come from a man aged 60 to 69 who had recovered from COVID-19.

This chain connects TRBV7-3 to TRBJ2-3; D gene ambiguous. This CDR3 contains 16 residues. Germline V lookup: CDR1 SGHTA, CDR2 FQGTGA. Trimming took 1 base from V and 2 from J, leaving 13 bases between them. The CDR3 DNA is TGTGCCAGCAGCTTAATTCCGACAACAATCACAGATACGCAGTATTTT. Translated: CASSLIPTTITDTQYF.

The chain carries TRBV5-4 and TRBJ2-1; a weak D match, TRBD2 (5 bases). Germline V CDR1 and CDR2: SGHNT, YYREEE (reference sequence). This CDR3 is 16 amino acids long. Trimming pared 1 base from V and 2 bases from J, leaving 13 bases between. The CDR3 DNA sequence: TGTGCCAGCAGCTTGTACGGAGGAGGACCCTACAATGAGCAGTTCTTC. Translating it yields CASSLYGGGPYNEQFF.

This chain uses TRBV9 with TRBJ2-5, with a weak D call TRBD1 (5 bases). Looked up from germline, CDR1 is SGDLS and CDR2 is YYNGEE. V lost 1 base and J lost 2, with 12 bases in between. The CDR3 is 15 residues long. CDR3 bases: TGTGCCAGCAGCGTAAGGGCAGGGTGGCAAGAGACCCAGTACTTC. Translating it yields CASSVRAGWQETQYF. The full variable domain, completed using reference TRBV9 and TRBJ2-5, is DSGVTQTPKHLITATGQRVTLRCSPRSGDLSVYWYQQSLDQGLQFLIQYYNGEERAKGNILERFSAQQFPDLHSELNLSSLELGDSALYFCASSVRAGWQETQYFGPGTRLLVL.

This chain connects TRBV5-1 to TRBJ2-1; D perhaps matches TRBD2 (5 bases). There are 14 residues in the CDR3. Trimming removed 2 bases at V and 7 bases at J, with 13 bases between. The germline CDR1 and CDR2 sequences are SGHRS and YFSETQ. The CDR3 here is CASSLGLGENEQFF. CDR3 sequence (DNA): TGCGCCAGCAGCTTAGGACTCGGGGAGAATGAGCAGTTCTTC.

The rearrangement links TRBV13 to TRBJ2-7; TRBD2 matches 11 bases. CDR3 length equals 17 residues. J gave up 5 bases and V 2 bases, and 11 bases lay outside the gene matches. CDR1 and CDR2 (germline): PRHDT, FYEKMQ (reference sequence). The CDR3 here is CASSLNAGLAGGDEQYF. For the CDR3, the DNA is TGTGCCAGCAGCTTAAATGCTGGGCTAGCGGGGGGCGACGAGCAGTACTTC. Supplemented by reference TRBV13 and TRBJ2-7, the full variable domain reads AAGVIQSPRHLIKEKRETATLKCYPIPRHDTVYWYQQGPGQDPQFLISFYEKMQSDKGSIPDRFSAQQFSDYHSELNMSSLELGDSALYFCASSLNAGLAGGDEQYFGPGTRLTVT.

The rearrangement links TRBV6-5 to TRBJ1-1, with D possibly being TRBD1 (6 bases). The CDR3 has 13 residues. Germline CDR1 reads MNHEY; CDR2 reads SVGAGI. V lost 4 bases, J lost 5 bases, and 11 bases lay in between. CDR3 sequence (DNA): TGTGCCAGCAGTTTCCCCAGGGGTACTGAAGCTTTCTTT. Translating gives CASSFPRGTEAFF.

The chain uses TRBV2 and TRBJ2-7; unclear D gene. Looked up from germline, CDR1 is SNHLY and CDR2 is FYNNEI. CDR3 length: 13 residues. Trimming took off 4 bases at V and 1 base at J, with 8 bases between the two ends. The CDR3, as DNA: TGTGCCAGCAGTGTCAGCAGGTCCTACGAGCAGTACTTC. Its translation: CASSVSRSYEQYF.

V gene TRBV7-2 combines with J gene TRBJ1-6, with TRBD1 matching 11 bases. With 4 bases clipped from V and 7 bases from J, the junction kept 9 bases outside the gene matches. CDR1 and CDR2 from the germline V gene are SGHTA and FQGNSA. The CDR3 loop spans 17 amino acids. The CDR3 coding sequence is TGTGCCAGCAGCTACAAGACGGGACAGGGGGTAAATTCACCCCTCCACTTT. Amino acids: CASSYKTGQGVNSPLHF. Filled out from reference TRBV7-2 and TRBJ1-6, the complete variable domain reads GAGVSQSPSNKVTEKGKDVELRCDPISGHTALYWYRQSLGQGLEFLIYFQGNSAPDKSGLPSDRFSAERTGGSVSTLTIQRTQQEDSAVYLCASSYKTGQGVNSPLHFGNGTRLTVT.

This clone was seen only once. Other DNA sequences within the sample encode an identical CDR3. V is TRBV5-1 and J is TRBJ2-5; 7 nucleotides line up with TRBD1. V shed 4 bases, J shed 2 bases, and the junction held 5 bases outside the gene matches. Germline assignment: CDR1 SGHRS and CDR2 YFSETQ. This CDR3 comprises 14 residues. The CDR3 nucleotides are TGCGCCAGCAGCCTGGGGACAGTACAAGAGACCCAGTACTTC. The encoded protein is CASSLGTVQETQYF.

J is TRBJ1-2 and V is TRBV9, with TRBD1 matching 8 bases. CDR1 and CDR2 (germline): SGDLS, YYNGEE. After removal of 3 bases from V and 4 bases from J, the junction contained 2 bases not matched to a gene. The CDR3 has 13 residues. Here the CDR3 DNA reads TGTGCCAGCAGCGGCGACAGGGGCTATGGCTACACCTTC. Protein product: CASSGDRGYGYTF.

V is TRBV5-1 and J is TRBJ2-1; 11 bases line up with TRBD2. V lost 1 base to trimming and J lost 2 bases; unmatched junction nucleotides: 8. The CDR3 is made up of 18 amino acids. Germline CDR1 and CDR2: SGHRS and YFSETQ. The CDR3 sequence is CASSLTLIAGGTYNEQFF. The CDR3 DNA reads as TGCGCCAGCAGCTTGACCCTTATAGCGGGGGGGACCTACAATGAGCAGTTCTTC.

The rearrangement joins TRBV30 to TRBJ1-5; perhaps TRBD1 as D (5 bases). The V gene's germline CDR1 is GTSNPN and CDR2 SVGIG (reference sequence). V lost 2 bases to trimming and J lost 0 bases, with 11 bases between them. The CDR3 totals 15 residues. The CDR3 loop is CAWSQDGGSNQPQHF. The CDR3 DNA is TGTGCCTGGAGTCAAGACGGGGGTAGCAATCAGCCCCAGCATTTT. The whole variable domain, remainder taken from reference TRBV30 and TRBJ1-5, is SQTIHQWPATLVQPVGSPLSLECTVEGTSNPNLYWYRQAAGRGLQLLFYSVGIGQISSEVPQNLSASRPQDRQFILSSKKLLLSDSGFYLCAWSQDGGSNQPQHFGDGTRLSIL.

CDR3 amino acids: CASSPRTGDSSGANVLTF. DNA of the CDR3: TGCGCCAGCAGCCCCCGGACAGGGGACAGCTCTGGGGCCAACGTCCTGACTTTC. The chain has TRBV5-1 and TRBJ2-6; 9 bases match TRBD1. This CDR3 region has 18 residues. Losses at the gene ends were 4 bases for V and 0 bases for J; bases not matched to a gene: 8. Germline CDR1 and CDR2: SGHRS and YFSETQ.

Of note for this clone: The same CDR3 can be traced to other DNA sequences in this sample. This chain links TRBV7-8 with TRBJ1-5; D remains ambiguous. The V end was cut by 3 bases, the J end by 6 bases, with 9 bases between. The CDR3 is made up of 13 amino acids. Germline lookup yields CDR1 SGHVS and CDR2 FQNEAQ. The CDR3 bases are TGTGCCAGCAGCTTGGGTCGGGGTCAGCCCCAGCATTTT. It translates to CASSLGRGQPQHF.

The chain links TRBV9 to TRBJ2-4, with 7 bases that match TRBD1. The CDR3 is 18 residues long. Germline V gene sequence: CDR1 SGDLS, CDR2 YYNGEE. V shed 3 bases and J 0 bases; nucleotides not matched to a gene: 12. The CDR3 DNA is TGTGCCAGCAGCGCAAGCGACAGGGATGCGCTAGCCAAAAACATTCAGTACTTC. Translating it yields CASSASDRDALAKNIQYF.

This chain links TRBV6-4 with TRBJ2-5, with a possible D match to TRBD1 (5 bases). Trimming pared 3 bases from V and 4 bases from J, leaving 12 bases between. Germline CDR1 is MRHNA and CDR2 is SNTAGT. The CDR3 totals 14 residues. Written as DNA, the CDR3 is TGTGCCAGCAGTGATTCAGGGATTCTAGAGACCCAGTACTTC. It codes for CASSDSGILETQYF.

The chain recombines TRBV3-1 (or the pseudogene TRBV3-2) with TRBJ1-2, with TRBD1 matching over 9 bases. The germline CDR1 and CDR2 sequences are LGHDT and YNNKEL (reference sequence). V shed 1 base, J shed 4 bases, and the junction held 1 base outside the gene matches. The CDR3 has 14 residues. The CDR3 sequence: CASSQADRGYGYTF. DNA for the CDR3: TGTGCCAGCAGCCAAGCGGACAGGGGCTATGGCTACACCTTC.

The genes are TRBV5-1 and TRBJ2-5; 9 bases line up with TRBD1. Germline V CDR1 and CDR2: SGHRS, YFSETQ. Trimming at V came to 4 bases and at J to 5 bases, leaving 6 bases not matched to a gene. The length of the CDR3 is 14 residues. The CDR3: CASSGTGFGETQYF. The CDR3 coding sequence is TGCGCCAGCAGCGGGACAGGGTTTGGGGAGACCCAGTACTTC. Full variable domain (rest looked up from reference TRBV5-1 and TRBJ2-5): KAGVTQTPRYLIKTRGQQVTLSCSPISGHRSVSWYQQTPGQGLQFLFEYFSETQRNKGNFPGRFSGRQFSNSRSEMNVSTLELGDSALYLCASSGTGFGETQYFGPGTRLLVL.